The 3 T cell receptor beta chains reported below all come from one sample, sequenced in a study of long-term antiretroviral therapy in people with HIV. They ran version v3.0 of the immunoSEQ assay at survey level. Repertoires were generated with immunoSEQ multiplex PCR, while TCRdb's copy carries only in-frame clones and drops some. The sample has about 43,000 clones; about 95% are singletons. The sample was unsorted PBMCs, taken roughly 9.4 years after starting antiretroviral therapy. All receptors derive from a man aged 30 to 39 with HIV.

The rearrangement joins TRBV5-6 to TRBJ2-7; possible D gene TRBD2, 7 bases. Trimming removed 1 base from V and 5 bases from J, with 19 bases in between. CDR1 and CDR2 from the germline V gene are SGHDT and YYEEEE. CDR3 length: 16 amino acids. The CDR3 nucleotides read TGTGCCAGCAGCTTGTCTAGCGGACAGTTCTTGGACGAGCAGTACGTC. Amino acid sequence: CASSLSSGQFLDEQYV.

The chain links TRBV2 to TRBJ1-6, with 8 bases that match TRBD1. The J segment lost 0 bases and the V segment lost 5 bases, leaving 6 bases of the junction unmatched. Germline CDR1 is SNHLY and CDR2 is FYNNEI. The CDR3 contains 17 residues. The CDR3 region has the DNA TGTGCCAGCAGTCCTGGACAGGGAGGCTCCTATAATTCACCCCTCCACTTT. Its protein is CASSPGQGGSYNSPLHF.

This clone was counted a single time. The V gene is TRBV5-4, the J gene TRBJ1-2; D is possibly TRBD1 (5 bases). V shed 1 base and J shed 8 bases, with 15 bases lying between them. CDR1 is SGHNT and CDR2 is YYREEE in the germline V gene (reference sequence). This CDR3 contains 14 residues. In DNA, the CDR3 is TGTGCCAGCAGCTTGAGATCAGGGATTGACGGCTACACCTTC. It yields the protein CASSLRSGIDGYTF.